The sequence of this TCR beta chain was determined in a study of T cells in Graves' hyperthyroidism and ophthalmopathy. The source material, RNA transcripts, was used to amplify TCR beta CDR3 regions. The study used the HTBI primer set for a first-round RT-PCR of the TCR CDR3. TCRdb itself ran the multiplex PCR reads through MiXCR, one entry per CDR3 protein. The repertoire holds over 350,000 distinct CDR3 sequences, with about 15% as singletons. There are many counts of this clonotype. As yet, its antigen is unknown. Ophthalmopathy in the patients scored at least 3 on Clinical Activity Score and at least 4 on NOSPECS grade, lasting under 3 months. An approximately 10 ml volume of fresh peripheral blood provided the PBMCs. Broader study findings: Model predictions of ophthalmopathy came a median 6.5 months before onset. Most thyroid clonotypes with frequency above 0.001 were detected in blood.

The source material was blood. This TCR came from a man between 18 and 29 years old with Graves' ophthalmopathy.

The CDR3 DNA sequence: TGTGCCAGCAGCCTTGGGACTAGCGGGAGTAAAAGTACCGGGGAGCTGTTTTTT. This sequence encodes CASSLGTSGSKSTGELFF. The chain employs TRBV7-9 and TRBJ2-2; TRBD2 aligns across 14 bases. The V segment lost 5 bases and the J segment 5 bases; nucleotides outside the gene matches: 10. There are 18 residues in the CDR3. Looked up from germline, CDR1 is SEHNR and CDR2 is FQNEAQ (reference sequence). The full variable domain, in which reference TRBV7-9 and TRBJ2-2 provide the parts outside the CDR3, is DTGVSQNPRHKITKRGQNVTFRCDPISEHNRLYWYRQTLGQGPEFLTYFQNEAQLEKSRLLSDRFSAERPKGSFSTLEIQRTEQGDSAMYLCASSLGTSGSKSTGELFFGEGSRLTVL.